A selection of T cell receptor beta chains follows, all from one sample in a study of T cells in Graves' hyperthyroidism and ophthalmopathy. TCRdb reprocessed the multiplex PCR reads with MiXCR, giving one entry per CDR3 protein. The sample carries hundreds of thousands of distinct CDR3 sequences, about 15% recorded once. Source material: blood. All receptors come from a woman between 25 and 40 years old with Graves' hyperthyroidism. The CDR3 runs from the conserved cysteine through the conserved F or W. The D gene is left open where the match is weak. Clone size, where shown, is once, few, many, or a class for clones that have expanded.

CDR3 length	V gene	D gene	clone size	J gene	CDR3 protein	CDR3 DNA
16	TRBV12-3/TRBV12-4	TRBD1	many	TRBJ1-2	CASSDHRDRIVYGYTF	TGTGCCAGCAGTGATCACCGGGACAGGATTGTCTATGGCTACACCTTC
12	TRBV2	-	few	TRBJ2-3	CASAFTADTQYF	TGTGCCAGTGCGTTTACGGCAGATACGCAGTATTTT
17	TRBV27	TRBD2	few	TRBJ2-5	CATGRSWTSGRPETQYF	TGTGCCACCGGACGATCTTGGACTAGCGGGAGACCAGAGACCCAGTACTTC
13	TRBV4-3	-	many	TRBJ2-1	CASSQDLTGEQFF	TGCGCCAGCAGCCAAGATTTAACGGGTGAGCAGTTCTTC
13	TRBV30	-	-	TRBJ2-5	CAWDLQGRETQYF	TGTGCCTGGGACCTACAGGGCCGAGAGACCCAGTACTTC
13	TRBV29-1	TRBD2	many	TRBJ2-5	CSVGGTSEETQYF	TGCAGCGTTGGCGGGACTAGCGAAGAGACCCAGTACTTC
13	TRBV10-1	-	few	TRBJ2-2	CASSDMGAGELFF	TGCGCCAGCAGTGATATGGGGGCCGGGGAGCTGTTTTTT
15	TRBV7-9	-	-	TRBJ2-7	CASSLDPLGTYEQYF	TGTGCCAGCAGCCTGGACCCCCTGGGGACGTACGAGCAGTACTTC
15	TRBV6-1	-	many	TRBJ1-1	CASRTIRGWDTEAFF	TGTGCCAGCAGGACCATCAGGGGATGGGACACTGAAGCTTTCTTT
16	TRBV7-9	-	many	TRBJ2-7	CASSGQKSQRPYEQYF	TGTGCCAGCAGCGGACAAAAGTCCCAAAGGCCCTACGAGCAGTACTTC
15	TRBV20-1	TRBD1	many	TRBJ1-5	CSTTGTGRLIQPQHF	TGCAGTACCACCGGGACAGGGAGATTGATTCAGCCCCAGCATTTT
14	TRBV5-1	-	many	TRBJ2-3	CASTLAGLADTQYF	TGCGCCAGCACCCTGGCGGGTTTAGCCGATACGCAGTATTTT
13	TRBV7-3	-	many	TRBJ2-1	CASSTRALGEQFF	TGTGCCAGCAGCACTAGAGCCCTAGGAGAGCAGTTCTTC
12	TRBV20-1	-	many	TRBJ1-2	CSASSRVDGYTF	TGCAGTGCTAGTAGCAGGGTCGATGGCTACACCTTC
15	TRBV6-1	-	many	TRBJ2-7	CASRRTPGSNYEQYF	TGTGCCAGCAGACGGACACCTGGTAGTAATTACGAGCAGTACTTC
14	TRBV7-2	-	many	TRBJ1-1	CASSPYSQGTEAFF	TGTGCCAGCAGCCCTTACTCCCAGGGGACTGAAGCTTTCTTT
12	TRBV11-1	TRBD1	many	TRBJ2-7	CASSADRDEQYF	TGTGCCAGCAGCGCCGACAGGGACGAGCAGTACTTC
21	TRBV24-1	TRBD2	few	TRBJ2-7	CATSDFIPGLAGPPPYYEQYF	TGTGCCACCAGTGATTTTATACCGGGACTAGCGGGTCCCCCACCATACTACGAGCAGTACTTC
14	TRBV10-3	-	-	TRBJ1-1	CAISEPGVNTEAFF	TGTGCCATCAGTGAACCGGGGGTGAACACTGAAGCTTTCTTT
17	TRBV20-1	TRBD2	-	TRBJ2-2	CSARAHERGRLPGELFF	TGCAGTGCTAGAGCGCACGAACGCGGGAGACTGCCCGGGGAGCTGTTTTTT
11	TRBV10-3	-	few	TRBJ1-2	CAIGTGEGYTF	TGTGCCATTGGGACCGGTGAGGGCTACACCTTC
13	TRBV7-9	-	-	TRBJ2-1	CASSRSTANEQFF	TGTGCCAGCAGCCGCTCGACAGCGAATGAGCAGTTCTTC
15	TRBV24-1	TRBD2	-	TRBJ2-2	CATSDIAGGAGELFF	TGTGCCACCAGTGACATAGCGGGAGGTGCTGGGGAGCTGTTTTTT
11	TRBV20-1	-	-	TRBJ1-1	CSAYLNTEAFF	TGCAGTGCTTACCTGAACACTGAAGCTTTCTTT
16	TRBV7-9	-	many	TRBJ2-5	CASSSKPGQPGETQYF	TGTGCCAGCAGCTCAAAGCCCGGACAGCCAGGGGAGACCCAGTACTTC
12	TRBV12-3/TRBV12-4	-	many	TRBJ2-7	CASSTNSREQYF	TGTGCCAGCAGTACCAACTCAAGGGAGCAGTACTTC
13	TRBV6-1	-	few	TRBJ2-2	CASSKTVTGELFF	TGTGCCAGCAGTAAAACGGTCACCGGGGAGCTGTTTTTT
16	TRBV6-1	-	-	TRBJ2-7	CASRQNPGTRTYEQYF	TGTGCCAGCAGACAGAACCCCGGGACACGGACTTACGAGCAGTACTTC
15	TRBV3-1	-	few	TRBJ2-7	CASSQDGARTYEQYF	TGTGCCAGCAGCCAAGATGGCGCCAGGACATACGAGCAGTACTTC
11	TRBV2	-	many	TRBJ2-5	CASRERETQYF	TGTGCCAGCAGGGAAAGGGAGACCCAGTACTTC
15	TRBV13	-	many	TRBJ2-7	CASSLGQGSLYEQYF	TGTGCCAGCAGCTTGGGGCAGGGTTCGCTCTACGAGCAGTACTTC
15	TRBV2	-	-	TRBJ1-1	CASSEVGLTNTEAFF	TGTGCCAGCAGTGAAGTGGGGCTCACGAACACTGAAGCTTTCTTT
15	TRBV7-2	-	-	TRBJ2-5	CASKASSRWGETRYF	TGTGCCAGCAAGGCTAGCTCGAGGTGGGGAGAGACCCGGTACTTC
13	TRBV29-1	-	-	TRBJ2-1	CSVTGVSYNEQFF	TGCAGCGTCACAGGAGTTTCCTACAATGAGCAGTTCTTC
17	TRBV18	-	few	TRBJ2-7	CASSPLSDFGPHYEQYF	TGTGCCAGCTCACCACTCAGCGATTTTGGGCCGCACTACGAGCAGTACTTC
14	TRBV2	-	many	TRBJ1-5	CASSKGRAGQPQHF	TGTGCCAGCAGCAAGGGTCGCGCGGGGCAGCCCCAGCATTTT
11	TRBV28	-	many	TRBJ2-7	CASFSGYEQYF	TGTGCCAGCTTCTCCGGCTACGAGCAGTACTTC
16	TRBV20-1	TRBD1	many	TRBJ1-4	CSAREDRGATNEKLFF	TGCAGTGCTAGAGAGGACAGGGGAGCAACTAATGAAAAACTGTTTTTT
14	TRBV20-1	-	-	TRBJ2-1	CSADRGQLTYEQFF	TGCAGTGCCGACCGGGGACAACTGACCTACGAGCAGTTCTTC
15	TRBV11-2	TRBD2	-	TRBJ2-7	CASSLQGLAVYEQYF	TGTGCCAGCAGCTTACAGGGACTAGCGGTCTACGAGCAGTACTTC
11	TRBV20-1	-	-	TRBJ2-7	CSASPRYEQYF	TGCAGTGCTAGTCCCCGCTACGAGCAGTACTTC
15	TRBV20-1	TRBD1	many	TRBJ2-1	CSATRGQGSLNEQFF	TGCAGTGCTACCCGGGGACAGGGGAGTCTTAATGAGCAGTTCTTC
14	TRBV9	-	few	TRBJ1-1	CASSVGTEDAEAFF	TGTGCCAGCAGCGTAGGGACAGAGGACGCTGAAGCTTTCTTT
14	TRBV18	-	few	TRBJ2-2	CASSPGTNTGELFF	TGTGCCAGCTCACCCGGGACGAACACCGGGGAGCTGTTTTTT
14	TRBV7-2	-	many	TRBJ2-7	CASSLTPSSYEQYF	TGTGCCAGCAGCTTAACCCCTAGCTCCTACGAGCAGTACTTC
16	TRBV25-1	TRBD1	-	TRBJ2-4	CASSESGQGTKNIQYF	TGTGCCAGCAGTGAATCCGGACAGGGGACCAAAAACATTCAGTACTTC
14	TRBV7-9	TRBD1	few	TRBJ2-3	CASSLEGQGPLRYF	TGTGCCAGCAGCTTAGAGGGACAGGGGCCGTTGAGGTATTTT
14	TRBV20-1	-	many	TRBJ2-7	CSARDGGRFYEQYF	TGCAGTGCTAGAGATGGAGGGCGGTTCTACGAGCAGTACTTC
13	TRBV5-1	TRBD1	-	TRBJ1-1	CASHTGGNTEAFF	TGCGCCAGTCATACAGGGGGGAACACTGAAGCTTTCTTT
15	TRBV12-3/TRBV12-4	TRBD2	-	TRBJ2-1	CASTMLAGSYNEQFF	TGTGCCAGCACCATGCTAGCGGGAAGTTACAATGAGCAGTTCTTC
16	TRBV6-1	-	many	TRBJ2-2	CATESMGTGATGELFF	TGTGCCACCGAGTCAATGGGAACTGGCGCCACCGGGGAGCTGTTTTTT